This TCR beta chain is drawn from a study of OX40 agonist ivuxolimab in advanced cancers. General study results and limits: Low levels of normalized T-cell clonal expansion also appeared in some nonresponders. In the 0.1 to 3.0 mg/kg range, CD4+ and CD8+ blood T cells had expanded clonally by week 6.

The CDR3 sequence is 13 residues long. The V gene's germline CDR1 is SQVTM and CDR2 ANQGSEA. Trimming took 1 base from V and 5 from J, leaving 11 bases between them. Of note for this clone: Its antigen is unidentified.

Blood draws occurred at baseline, cycle 4 day 1, and cycle 7 day 1. Sequencing used immunoSEQ multiplex PCR; TCRdb keeps in-frame clones, though not all of them. The sample carries tens of thousands of clones, more than 70% recorded once. This chain links TRBV29-1 with TRBJ1-1; D is undetermined. Sequencing used CD4+ or CD8+ T cells sorted from blood, obtained in a trial of the OX40 agonist ivuxolimab. This TCR came from an adult with an advanced solid tumor such as melanoma, head and neck, liver or kidney cancer. The CDR3 sequence: CSVEVPPWTEAFF. DNA of the CDR3: TGCAGCGTTGAAGTCCCCCCTTGGACTGAAGCTTTCTTT.